Listed here are 16 T cell receptor beta chains from one sample, sequenced in a study of blood T cells in healthy people across ages. A second roughly 6 to 11 cycle PCR used barcoded and J-beta primers. TCRdb processed the 5' RACE reads anew with MiXCR; each CDR3 protein has one entry. The profile shows about 1.6 million distinct CDR3 sequences, roughly 30% of them singletons. Sequencing was done on a sample of blood. Receptor source: a woman younger than 45 in good health.

This clonotype has more than one count but fewer than ten. The gene calls are TRBV5-1 and TRBJ2-1, with D tentatively TRBD2 (6 bases). Germline CDR1 reads SGHRS; CDR2 reads YFSETQ. V was shortened by 4 bases and J by 0 bases, with 14 bases between the two germline ends. The CDR3 loop spans 16 amino acids. The CDR3 reads CASSPRERSSYNEQFF. As DNA, the CDR3 is TGCGCCAGCAGCCCCCGGGAGCGCAGCTCCTACAATGAGCAGTTCTTC.

A single count supports this clonotype. In DNA, the CDR3 is TGTGCCAGCAGTTTAGGTGTCGTCTATTCACCCCTCCACTTT. Its translation: CASSLGVVYSPLHF. The V call is TRBV12-3 or TRBV12-4, the J call TRBJ1-6; D not certain. The CDR3 is 14 amino acids. V lost 1 base and J 8 bases, leaving 9 bases between the germline ends.

CDR3 sequence reads: CASSGGTGGPTDTQYF. CDR3 nucleotide sequence: TGCGCCAGCAGCGGAGGGACTGGCGGTCCCACAGATACGCAGTATTTT. The chain uses TRBV5-1 and TRBJ2-3; tentatively, D is TRBD2 (6 bases). The CDR3 extends over 16 amino acids. Germline CDR1 is SGHRS and CDR2 is YFSETQ. V dropped 4 bases and J dropped 2 bases, with 17 bases sitting between them.

In this sample, this clonotype turned up a few times. The chain recombines TRBV11-2 with TRBJ2-3; D remains unclear. V gave up 4 bases and J gave up 0 bases, with 14 bases separating them. The CDR3 runs 16 residues. Per the germline V gene, CDR1 is SGHAT and CDR2 is FQNNGV. This chain's CDR3 is CASSSRGGTSTDTQYF. CDR3 DNA: TGTGCCAGCAGCTCTCGTGGCGGAACTAGCACAGATACGCAGTATTTT. The full variable domain, with the rest looked up from reference TRBV11-2 and TRBJ2-3, is EAGVAQSPRYKIIEKRQSVAFWCNPISGHATLYWYQQILGQGPKLLIQFQNNGVVDDSQLPKDRFSAERLKGVDSTLKIQPAKLEDSAVYLCASSSRGGTSTDTQYFGPGTRLTVL.

The sample holds a few counts of this clonotype. The chain has TRBV20-1 and TRBJ2-1; 8 bases agree with TRBD2. The CDR3 runs 14 residues. Trimming took 6 bases from V and 9 from J; bases not matched to a gene: 13. CDR1 is DFQATT, CDR2 SNEGSKA, per germline (reference sequence). CDR3 DNA sequence: TGCAGTGCGGCCCAGAGACTAGCGACGGGTGAGCAGTTCTTC. Its translation is CSAAQRLATGEQFF.

The rearrangement links TRBV20-1 to TRBJ1-1; D may be TRBD1 (5 bases). The CDR3 is 13 amino acids. The germline V gene has CDR1 DFQATT and CDR2 SNEGSKA (reference sequence). In nucleotides, the CDR3 is TGCAGCCCCAGGGAAACGATGAACACTGAAGCTTTCTTT. It is translated as CSPRETMNTEAFF.

V usage is TRBV6-6 and J usage is TRBJ2-3, with 8 nucleotides matching TRBD2. Germline trimming cut 2 bases from V and 3 bases from J; bases unmatched to any gene: 7. CDR3 length: 16 amino acids. From germline, CDR1 is MNHNY and CDR2 SVGAGI (reference sequence). The CDR3 region has the DNA TGTGCCAGCAGTTACGGGCGGGGGGTCTGGACAGATACGCAGTATTTT. This codes for CASSYGRGVWTDTQYF.

This clonotype has more than one count but fewer than ten. J is TRBJ2-4 and V is TRBV29-1; D is tentatively TRBD1 or TRBD2 (7 bases each). The CDR3 covers 15 residues. CDR1 is SQVTM and CDR2 is ANQGSEA in the germline V gene. Trimming took off 6 bases at V and 0 bases at J, with 15 bases between the two ends. In nucleotides, the CDR3 is TGCAGCGTCTGGGAGGGGACAGTAGCCAAAAACATTCAGTACTTC. Protein: CSVWEGTVAKNIQYF.

The chain couples TRBV20-1 to TRBJ2-4, with D possibly TRBD1 on 5 matching bases. Looked up from germline, CDR1 is DFQATT and CDR2 is SNEGSKA (reference sequence). The CDR3 loop spans 14 amino acids. The V end was cut by 5 bases, the J end by 3 bases, with 14 bases between. The CDR3 here is CSAAQGLGKNIQYF. The CDR3 nucleotides read TGCAGTGCTGCGCAGGGTTTGGGCAAAAACATTCAGTACTTC.

This clonotype was counted only a few times. This could be a read error, since a much larger clone is one nucleotide away. The genes are TRBV4-2 and TRBJ2-4; 7 positions agree with TRBD2. J was trimmed by 8 bases and V by 4 bases; bases with no gene match: 14. The CDR3 is 16 residues long. The germline CDR1 and CDR2 sequences are LGHNA and YNFKEQ. CDR3 bases: TGTGCCAGCAGCCTAGGTCGTACTAGCGCCCCATACATTCAGTACTTC. Encoded protein: CASSLGRTSAPYIQYF.

This clonotype came up a few times. This rearrangement joins TRBV30 to TRBJ2-7; TRBD2 agrees at 9 bases. Germline values: CDR1 GTSNPN, CDR2 SVGIG (reference sequence). The CDR3 has 13 amino acids. J lost 7 bases, V lost 3 bases, and 7 bases had no gene match. The CDR3 DNA follows: TGTGCCTGGAGGGGCTTAGCGGGGGAGGAGCAGTACTTC. Protein product: CAWRGLAGEEQYF.

V usage is TRBV20-1 and J usage is TRBJ1-5, with TRBD1 as a possible D gene (5 bases). Germline loops: CDR1 DFQATT, CDR2 SNEGSKA (reference sequence). Trimming took 0 bases from V and 5 from J, leaving 14 bases between them. This CDR3 region has 15 residues. CDR3 residues: CSARDPRGGHQPQHF. The CDR3 DNA sequence: TGCAGTGCTAGAGATCCCCGGGGCGGTCATCAGCCCCAGCATTTT.

This clonotype was seen a few times. The genes are TRBV27 and TRBJ2-5; tentative D call: TRBD2 (6 bases). V was trimmed by 6 bases and J by 2 bases, leaving 16 bases between them. Germline V lookup: CDR1 MNHEY, CDR2 SMNVEV (reference sequence). The CDR3 has 15 residues. The CDR3 protein is CASSQKRRGQETQYF. The CDR3, as DNA: TGTGCCAGCAGCCAAAAGCGGAGGGGTCAAGAGACCCAGTACTTC.

In the case of this clonotype: An end of the junction does not agree with germline; a read error may underlie this. This chain links TRBV20-1 with TRBJ1-5; TRBD1 agrees at 9 bases. Germline V gene data show CDR1 as DFQATT and CDR2 as SNEGSKA (reference sequence). This CDR3 spans 16 amino acids. CDR3 protein: CSTSRNGWTGDQPQHF. CDR3 sequence (DNA): TGCAGTACTAGTCGCAACGGATGGACAGGGGATCAGCCCCAGCATTTT.

This clonotype appeared many times. The rearrangement uses TRBV15 and TRBJ2-7, with D perhaps matching TRBD2 (5 bases). V was cut by 1 base and J by 7 bases, with 11 bases left in between. CDR3 size: 13 residues. Germline-derived CDR1 and CDR2 are LNHNV and YYDKDF (reference sequence). The CDR3 is CATSRVKTGEQYF. CDR3 nucleotide sequence: TGTGCCACCAGCAGAGTGAAGACGGGAGAGCAGTACTTC.

This chain joins TRBV5-1 and TRBJ1-4, with 9 bases identical to TRBD1. The length of the CDR3 is 16 residues. Trimming took 0 bases from V and 8 from J; bases not matched to a gene: 8. Per the germline V gene, CDR1 is SGHRS and CDR2 is YFSETQ. The CDR3 sequence: CASSLGQGVDGEKLFF. The CDR3 nucleotides read TGCGCCAGCAGCTTGGGACAGGGGGTTGATGGCGAAAAACTGTTTTTT.